These T cell receptor beta chains were read from a single sample in a study of shared clonotypes between healthy human individuals. Some clones are missing from TCRdb's copy, which holds only in-frame ones; the method was immunoSEQ multiplex PCR. Of about 380,000 clones detected, around 96% appear once; the ten largest clones hold about 0.32%. Sequencing was performed on memory CD8+ T cells sorted from blood. These receptors were obtained from a young man in good health. Both conserved end residues are part of each CDR3.

J gene: TRBJ2-7; V gene: TRBV14; CDR3 protein: CAIYGQGANSGLYEQYF
J gene: TRBJ1-5; V gene: TRBV28; CDR3 protein: CASRGQTLNQPQHF
J gene: TRBJ1-6; V gene: TRBV10-1; CDR3 protein: CASSRDNSPLHF
J gene: TRBJ2-1; V gene: TRBV5-4; CDR3 protein: CASSLWGGVNEQFF
J gene: TRBJ1-1; V gene: TRBV28; CDR3 protein: CASTLEMNTEAFF
J gene: TRBJ1-1; V gene: TRBV28; CDR3 protein: CASSLGTEAFF
J gene: TRBJ2-7; V gene: TRBV2; CDR3 protein: CASSQDRYEQYF
J gene: TRBJ2-2; V gene: TRBV5-1; CDR3 protein: CASSGPGLATGELFF
J gene: TRBJ2-5; V gene: TRBV2; CDR3 protein: CASRGGRQETQYF
J gene: TRBJ2-5; V gene: TRBV7-9; CDR3 protein: CASSLAGRETQYF
J gene: TRBJ2-5; V gene: TRBV11-2; CDR3 protein: CASSLDRETQYF
J gene: TRBJ2-7; V gene: TRBV6-6; CDR3 protein: CASSYSWRESYEQYF
J gene: TRBJ1-1; V gene: TRBV6-1; CDR3 protein: CASDRYVNTEAFF
J gene: TRBJ1-2; V gene: TRBV2; CDR3 protein: CASSGGAGQGNGYTF
J gene: TRBJ2-3; V gene: TRBV6-5; CDR3 protein: CASSSQGTGADTQYF
J gene: TRBJ2-2; V gene: TRBV7-8; CDR3 protein: CASSLPGTSGITGELFF
J gene: TRBJ1-1; V gene: TRBV10-3; CDR3 protein: CASSRGDAEAFF
J gene: TRBJ1-2; V gene: TRBV7-2; CDR3 protein: CASSLVQGNYGYTF
J gene: TRBJ2-7; V gene: TRBV7-2; CDR3 protein: CASGTNPASSYEQYF
J gene: TRBJ1-2; V gene: TRBV11-2; CDR3 protein: CASSAAGTSVGGYTF
J gene: TRBJ1-5; V gene: TRBV5-1; CDR3 protein: CASSLASNQPQHF
J gene: TRBJ2-2; V gene: TRBV28; CDR3 protein: CASSFKPPGELFF
J gene: TRBJ2-4; V gene: TRBV18; CDR3 protein: CASSPRGSSGNIQYF
J gene: TRBJ2-1; V gene: TRBV5-4; CDR3 protein: CASSLEWVGTNEQFF
J gene: TRBJ2-5; V gene: TRBV28; CDR3 protein: CATRQNRETQYF
J gene: TRBJ1-3; V gene: TRBV4-2; CDR3 protein: CASSQVILSNNRRAGNTIYF
J gene: TRBJ2-3; V gene: TRBV18; CDR3 protein: CASSPPQSTDTQYF
J gene: TRBJ2-1; V gene: TRBV20-1; CDR3 protein: CGRSSYNEQFF
J gene: TRBJ2-3; V gene: TRBV5-4; CDR3 protein: CASSSHRLAPRSTDTQYF
J gene: TRBJ1-3; V gene: TRBV6-6; CDR3 protein: CASSYSQDVGNTIYF
J gene: TRBJ2-1; V gene: TRBV15; CDR3 protein: CATSRARYAAFIAGEGANEQFF
J gene: TRBJ1-1; V gene: TRBV2; CDR3 protein: CASRYGLTNTEAFF
J gene: TRBJ2-7; V gene: TRBV18; CDR3 protein: CASSPQDSGYEQYF
J gene: TRBJ1-5; V gene: TRBV4-2; CDR3 protein: CASSQETNQPQHF
J gene: TRBJ1-2; V gene: TRBV29-1; CDR3 protein: CSVAGDDYGYTF
J gene: TRBJ2-6; V gene: TRBV28; CDR3 protein: CASSFTGGSGANVLTF
J gene: TRBJ2-1; V gene: TRBV27; CDR3 protein: CASSSYRTGDEQFF
J gene: TRBJ2-7; V gene: TRBV1; CDR3 protein: CTSSQDRLAGTYEQYF
J gene: TRBJ2-7; V gene: TRBV28; CDR3 protein: CASSPLTRDTYEQYF
J gene: TRBJ2-2; V gene: TRBV11-2; CDR3 protein: CASFRLLGGELFF
J gene: TRBJ1-3; V gene: TRBV21-1; CDR3 protein: CATTINTIYF
J gene: TRBJ2-1; V gene: TRBV6-1; CDR3 protein: CASSDPRVPYNEQFF
J gene: TRBJ1-1; V gene: TRBV20-1; CDR3 protein: CSARTGSEAFF
J gene: TRBJ2-4; V gene: TRBV7-9; CDR3 protein: CASSAGTSGTLGNIQYF
J gene: TRBJ2-2; V gene: TRBV18; CDR3 protein: CASSPGSGNTGELFF
J gene: TRBJ2-2; V gene: TRBV28; CDR3 protein: CASRHQGTGELFF
J gene: TRBJ2-3; V gene: TRBV27; CDR3 protein: CASTHRGSTDTQYF
J gene: TRBJ2-1; V gene: TRBV2; CDR3 protein: CAGRTKSGWNEQFF
J gene: TRBJ2-5; V gene: TRBV6-5; CDR3 protein: CASNPTGGEGETQYF
J gene: TRBJ2-1; V gene: TRBV19; CDR3 protein: CARQGAYNEQFF
J gene: TRBJ2-7; V gene: TRBV27; CDR3 protein: CASSPSGYGYEQYF
J gene: TRBJ2-2; V gene: TRBV11-2; CDR3 protein: CASSLLLHDSNTGELFF
J gene: TRBJ1-4; V gene: TRBV29-1; CDR3 protein: CSVEAGSEKLFF